The present T cell receptor (beta chain) was sequenced within a study of T cell responses to AZD1222 COVID-19 vaccine. About this clone itself: The sample has other DNA sequences that encode this CDR3 too.

Only in-frame clones appear in the TCRdb table, and some are missing; sequencing was by immunoSEQ multiplex PCR. The sample includes around 190,000 clones, just over 90% of them seen just once. The CDR3 length is 15 residues. Germline V gives CDR1 SGHTA, CDR2 FQGNSA. The V segment lost 0 bases and the J segment 5 bases; nucleotides outside the gene matches: 4. The sequence was collected from an adult who received the AZD1222 COVID-19 vaccine. The V and J genes are TRBV7-2 and TRBJ2-1; 7 bases match TRBD2. The starting material was peripheral blood, obtained 28 days after the second AZD1222 dose. Written as DNA, the CDR3 is TGTGCCAGCAGCTTAGCGGGAGGGTCCCACAATGAGCAGTTCTTC. This sequence encodes CASSLAGGSHNEQFF.